This T cell receptor (beta chain) was recovered during a study of control samples from healthy donors and cancer patients. The repertoire was sequenced with immunoSEQ multiplex PCR; TCRdb's copy has only in-frame clones and lacks some. The sample lists tens of thousands of clones, around 87% occurring once. V was pared by 3 bases and J by 7 bases, with 10 bases between. The CDR3 has 13 residues. Germline V gives CDR1 SGHNT, CDR2 YYREEE (reference sequence). The chain is built from TRBV5-4 and TRBJ1-4, with TRBD1 as a possible D gene (6 bases). The TCR sequence derives from a man aged 45-65 years in good health. The sample comprised blood. The CDR3 DNA sequence: TGTGCCAGCAGCTACAGGGCCGGTGAAAAACTGTTTTTT. This codes for CASSYRAGEKLFF.